This T cell receptor beta chain was retrieved from a study of T cell clonotyping in hematopoietic cell transplantation. The wider study: Recipient samples before transplant were obtained post-cytoreduction. Findings and caveats of the study: After transplant, recipient diversity fell while pathologically expanded clonotypes grew through day 180. CD4 and CD8 repertoire contributions could not be separated without sorting.

Time point noted: recipient sample about 28 days before transplant, after cytoreduction. Blood collection times were about day -28 and days 30, 100, 180 posttransplant. As to this clone: Its antigen is as yet unknown.

CDR1 and CDR2 from the germline V gene are SNHLY and FYNNEI. V lost 4 bases to trimming and J lost 8 bases; unmatched junction nucleotides: 9. This CDR3 comprises 14 residues. Produced via immunoSEQ multiplex PCR; TCRdb's table is partial and in-frame only. The table shows approximately 9,100 clones, with roughly 84% occurring only once. This clonotype was obtained from a man in his fifties or sixties with acute myeloid leukemia. Some clones in this sample may be carry-over from other donors' samples. The chain recombines TRBV2 with TRBJ1-2; 8 nucleotides match TRBD1. The sequencing used peripheral blood mononuclear cells, collected before stem cell transplant. As DNA, the CDR3 is TGTGCCAGCAGTGCTGCCGGGACAGGCGGCGGCTACACCTTC. This sequence encodes CASSAAGTGGGYTF. The complete variable domain, with remaining parts taken from reference TRBV2 and TRBJ1-2, reads EPEVTQTPSHQVTQMGQEVILRCVPISNHLYFYWYRQILGQKVEFLVSFYNNEISEKSEIFDDQFSVERPDGSNFTLKIRSTKLEDSAMYFCASSAAGTGGGYTFGSGTRLTVV.